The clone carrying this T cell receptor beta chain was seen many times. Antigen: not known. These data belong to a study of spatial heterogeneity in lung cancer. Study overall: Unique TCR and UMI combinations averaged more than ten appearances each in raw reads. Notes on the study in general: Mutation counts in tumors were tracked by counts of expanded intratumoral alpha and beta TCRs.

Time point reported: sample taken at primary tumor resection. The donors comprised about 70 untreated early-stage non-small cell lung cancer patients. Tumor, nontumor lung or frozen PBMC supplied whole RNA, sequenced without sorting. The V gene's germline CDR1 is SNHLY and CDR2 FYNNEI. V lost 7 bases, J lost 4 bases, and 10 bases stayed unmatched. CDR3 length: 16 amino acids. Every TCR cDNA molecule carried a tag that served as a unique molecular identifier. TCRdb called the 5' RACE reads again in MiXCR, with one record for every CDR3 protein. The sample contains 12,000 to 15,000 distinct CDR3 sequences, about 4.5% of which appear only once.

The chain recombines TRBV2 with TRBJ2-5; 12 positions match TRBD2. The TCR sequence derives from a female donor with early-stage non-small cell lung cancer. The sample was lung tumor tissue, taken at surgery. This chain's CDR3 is CASTSRTSGATETQYF. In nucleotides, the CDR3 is TGTGCCAGCACCTCAAGGACTAGCGGGGCTACAGAGACCCAGTACTTC.